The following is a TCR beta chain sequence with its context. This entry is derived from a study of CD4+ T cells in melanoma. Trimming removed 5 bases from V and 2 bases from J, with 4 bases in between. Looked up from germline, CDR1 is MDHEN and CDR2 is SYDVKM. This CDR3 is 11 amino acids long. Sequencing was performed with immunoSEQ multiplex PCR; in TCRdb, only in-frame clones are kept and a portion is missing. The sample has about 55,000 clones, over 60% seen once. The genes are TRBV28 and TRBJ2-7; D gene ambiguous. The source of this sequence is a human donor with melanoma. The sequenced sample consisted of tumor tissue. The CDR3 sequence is CASSDPYEQYF. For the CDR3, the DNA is TGTGCCAGCAGTGACCCCTACGAGCAGTACTTC.